The rows below give T cell receptor beta chains drawn from one sample of a study of CD8 T cells in Susac syndrome. MiXCR, applied by TCRdb to the immunoSEQ multiplex PCR reads, yields one record per CDR3 protein. Of some 190,000 distinct CDR3 sequences in the sample, approximately 94% were seen once. The sequencing input was CD4+ T cells from PBMCs. The source is a human donor with Susac syndrome. Each CDR3 is given with its conserved first and last residue. A D gene is named only where the DNA matches it firmly. Only part of the rows carry a size: once, few, many, or a class if the clone is expanded.

j_call clone_size v_call d_call cdr3_nt cdr3_aa
TRBJ2-3 NA TRBV4-1 NA TGCGCCAGCAGCCGTCCGGGGAGCATTGATACGCAGTATTTT CASSRPGSIDTQYF
TRBJ2-1 NA TRBV20-1 NA TGCAGTGCCCAAACAGGGATCTCCTACAATGAGCAGTTCTTC CSAQTGISYNEQFF
TRBJ2-7 once TRBV12-3/TRBV12-4 TRBD1 TGTGCCAGCAGTTTGAGACAGGGGGGCGAGCAGTACTTC CASSLRQGGEQYF
TRBJ1-5 NA TRBV19 NA TGTGCCAGTAGTCCGAGACAGGTCAATCAGCCCCAGCATTTT CASSPRQVNQPQHF
TRBJ1-5 NA TRBV5-8 NA TGTGCCAGCAGAAGCTATAGCAATCAGCCCCAGCATTTT CASRSYSNQPQHF
TRBJ2-1 few TRBV6-1 TRBD2 TGTGCCAGCAGGCCGTCGGGGGGGCGCGGGGACAATGAGCAGTTCTTC CASRPSGGRGDNEQFF
TRBJ2-1 NA TRBV20-1 TRBD1 TGCAGTGCTATAGCCGGGACAGGGAGTAATGAGCAGTTCTTC CSAIAGTGSNEQFF
TRBJ1-2 NA TRBV19 NA TGTGCCAGTAGTATCCCGACAGCATCTGGCTACACCTTC CASSIPTASGYTF
TRBJ1-5 once TRBV20-1 NA TGCAGTGCCAAGGAAGGTGGCAATCAGCCCCAGCATTTT CSAKEGGNQPQHF
TRBJ2-3 NA TRBV10-3 TRBD2 TGTGCCATCTCCAGGGAGGGAGATACGCAGTATTTT CAISREGDTQYF
TRBJ1-6 NA TRBV30 NA TGTGCCTGGAGTCGGGACCGGACTAATTCACCCCTCCACTTT CAWSRDRTNSPLHF
TRBJ1-1 NA TRBV4-3 NA TGCGCCAGCAGCCAAGGCTACGGGGACACTGAAGCTTTCTTT CASSQGYGDTEAFF
TRBJ1-1 NA TRBV20-1 NA TGCAGTGCCCGAGCCCATTTGAACACTGAAGCTTTCTTT CSARAHLNTEAFF
TRBJ1-2 NA TRBV2 TRBD1 TGTGCCAGCAGTGTTGACAGGGGGGTCAATGGCTACACCTTC CASSVDRGVNGYTF
TRBJ1-3 NA TRBV5-6 TRBD1 TGTGCCAGCAGCTCACCCGGGACAGGGAAGAGATCTGGAAACACCATATATTTT CASSSPGTGKRSGNTIYF
TRBJ1-2 NA TRBV28 NA TGTGCCAGCATTCTCGCGGGGCAGGCGTATGGCTACACCTTC CASILAGQAYGYTF
TRBJ1-1 NA TRBV24-1 NA TGTGCCACCAGTGGTGGGGGAGCCGTGGCGAACACTGAAGCTTTCTTT CATSGGGAVANTEAFF
TRBJ2-1 few TRBV4-2 NA TGTGCCAGCAGCCAAGAAGTTAGCTGGAGCTCCTACAATGAGCAGTTCTTC CASSQEVSWSSYNEQFF
TRBJ1-5 NA TRBV30 NA TGTGCCTGGAGTGAGGTTAACTTTTTAGGCCAGCCCCAGCATTTT CAWSEVNFLGQPQHF
TRBJ2-7 NA TRBV30 NA TGTGCCTGGAGTGCCCGGACGGCCCGCTACGAGCAGTACTTC CAWSARTARYEQYF
TRBJ2-3 once TRBV18 NA TGTGCCAGCTCACCACGCGGGATGGCGGATACGCAGTATTTT CASSPRGMADTQYF
TRBJ1-6 NA TRBV7-2 NA TGTGCCAGCACCCGCCGCCCGAGGGGCTCACCCCTCCACTTT CASTRRPRGSPLHF
TRBJ2-3 NA TRBV3-1 TRBD2 TGTGCCAGCAGCCAACGGACTAGCGGGGTCACAGATACGCAGTATTTT CASSQRTSGVTDTQYF
TRBJ1-2 once TRBV7-2 TRBD1 TGTGCCAGCAGCTCGACAGGGGTTAACTATGGCTACACCTTC CASSSTGVNYGYTF
TRBJ1-2 once TRBV28 NA TGTGCCAGCAGTTTAAACGTTTATGGCTACACCTTC CASSLNVYGYTF
TRBJ1-6 NA TRBV15 NA TGTGCCACCAGCAGAGATCAGGGGATAGGGTCACCCCTCCACTTT CATSRDQGIGSPLHF
TRBJ2-3 NA TRBV5-6 NA TGTGCCAGCAGCTTCAAACCGGGACTGGAAACTCAGTATTTT CASSFKPGLETQYF
TRBJ2-1 NA TRBV7-3 NA TGTGCCAGCAGCCCCACCCCCGAGGGCGGCAATGAGCAGTTCTTC CASSPTPEGGNEQFF
TRBJ2-7 NA TRBV30 TRBD1 TGTGCCTGGAGAACCGGGACAGGGCACGACGAGCAGTACTTC CAWRTGTGHDEQYF
TRBJ2-5 NA TRBV5-6 NA TGTGCCAGCAGCTTACGGGGGCCAGAGACCCAGTACTTC CASSLRGPETQYF
TRBJ2-1 NA TRBV9 TRBD2 TGTGCCAGCAGCGCGGGACTAGCGGGGGGGAACCAGTTCTTC CASSAGLAGGNQFF
TRBJ2-6 NA TRBV3-1 NA TGTGCCAGCAGCCAGTCGAGCTCTGGGGCCAACGTCCTGACTTTC CASSQSSSGANVLTF
TRBJ2-3 NA TRBV5-1 NA TGCGCCAGCAGCTTACGACAGGCCTTGGGGGGAGATACGCAGTATTTT CASSLRQALGGDTQYF
TRBJ2-2 NA TRBV28 NA TGTGCCAGCAAGCCCAGGGGAGCGAACACCGGGGAGCTGTTTTTT CASKPRGANTGELFF
TRBJ2-1 few TRBV15 NA TGTGCCACCAGCAGAGATCCCGTGGGTGAGCAGTTCTTC CATSRDPVGEQFF